Following are 13 T cell receptor beta chains from one sample sequenced in a study of blood T cell repertoires in COVID-19. Data came from immunoSEQ multiplex PCR; TCRdb stores just in-frame clones and leaves some out. The profile shows roughly 380,000 clones, about 87% of them singletons. Material: PBMCs or T cells enriched from blood (not recorded which). These receptors originate from a man aged 30-40 years who had recovered from COVID-19.

This chain connects TRBV27 to TRBJ1-1, with TRBD1 identical over 7 bases. The CDR3 extends over 13 amino acids. The germline CDR1 and CDR2 sequences are MNHEY and SMNVEV (reference sequence). V lost 8 bases and J lost 4; bases outside the gene matches: 7. CDR3 DNA: TGTGCCAGCTCCAGGGGGGATAGCACTGAAGCTTTCTTT. It encodes CASSRGDSTEAFF.

The rearrangement links TRBV6-5 to TRBJ2-7; 8 nucleotides line up with TRBD2. Germline V gene lookup returns CDR1 MNHEY and CDR2 SVGAGI. J gave up 0 bases and V 6 bases, and 7 bases lay outside the gene matches. The CDR3 covers 15 residues. CDR3: CASRPPGGHSYEQYF. As DNA, the CDR3 is TGTGCCAGCAGACCCCCGGGGGGGCACTCCTACGAGCAGTACTTC.

V is TRBV7-2 and J is TRBJ2-5; D call uncertain. Trimming took 1 base from V and 3 from J, leaving 6 bases between them. CDR3 length equals 13 residues. Germline V gene sequence: CDR1 SGHTA, CDR2 FQGNSA. The CDR3 loop is CASSLGPEETQYF. In DNA, the CDR3 is TGTGCCAGCAGCTTAGGTCCGGAAGAGACCCAGTACTTC.

The chain combines TRBV15 with TRBJ2-5; TRBD1 agrees at 7 bases. This CDR3 is 15 amino acids long. V was clipped by 2 bases and J by 5 bases; unmatched bases: 8. Germline assignment: CDR1 LNHNV and CDR2 YYDKDF (reference sequence). CDR3 sequence: CATSRLDRAEETQYF. The CDR3 DNA is TGTGCCACCAGCAGACTAGACAGGGCGGAGGAGACCCAGTACTTC.

V usage is TRBV19 and J usage is TRBJ1-2; D possibly corresponds to TRBD1 (5 bases). Trimming removed 3 bases from V and 10 bases from J, with 15 bases in between. This CDR3 spans 13 amino acids. Germline V gene data show CDR1 as LNHDA and CDR2 as SQIVND (reference sequence). CDR3 amino acids: CASSIWEDNAYTF. DNA of the CDR3: TGTGCCAGTAGTATTTGGGAGGACAACGCCTACACCTTC. Full variable domain (missing parts from reference TRBV19 and TRBJ1-2): DGGITQSPKYLFRKEGQNVTLSCEQNLNHDAMYWYRQDPGQGLRLIYYSQIVNDFQKGDIAEGYSVSREKKESFPLTVTSAQKNPTAFYLCASSIWEDNAYTFGSGTRLTVV.

The chain is built from TRBV3-1 (or the pseudogene TRBV3-2) and TRBJ2-2; D unclear. Germline assignment: CDR1 LGHDT and CDR2 YNNKEL (reference sequence). The length of the CDR3 is 13 residues. V lost 1 base and J 5 bases, leaving 5 bases between the germline ends. In DNA form, the CDR3 reads TGTGCCAGCAGCCAAGTCGGTACCGGGGAGCTGTTTTTT. Residues: CASSQVGTGELFF.

This clone appeared a single time. The V call is TRBV5-1, the J call TRBJ2-7, with 9 nucleotides matching TRBD1. After removal of 4 bases from V and 5 bases from J, the junction contained 7 bases not matched to a gene. The CDR3 is 14 amino acids. The V gene's germline CDR1 is SGHRS and CDR2 YFSETQ. The CDR3 is CASSTGQGTDEQYF. CDR3 nucleotides: TGCGCCAGCAGCACCGGACAGGGGACCGACGAGCAGTACTTC.

This rearrangement joins TRBV3-1 (or the pseudogene TRBV3-2) to TRBJ1-1; D is perhaps TRBD1 (5 bases). The CDR3 has 16 amino acids. V lost 0 bases, J lost 8 bases, and 19 bases lay in between. Per the germline V gene, CDR1 is LGHDT and CDR2 is YNNKEL (reference sequence). The CDR3 DNA sequence: TGTGCCAGCAGCCAAGAGGGGGGAGGGATGAGGCGAGAAGCTTTCTTT. Its translation is CASSQEGGGMRREAFF.

The chain uses TRBV3-1 (or the pseudogene TRBV3-2) and TRBJ2-5, with TRBD2 identical over 7 bases. This CDR3 has 17 residues. Germline V gene lookup returns CDR1 LGHDT and CDR2 YNNKEL (reference sequence). V trimming: 2 bases; J trimming: 3 bases; junction bases outside the gene matches: 12. The CDR3 nucleotides read TGTGCCAGCAGCCAACTCCGTAATGGGGGGGAAAAAGAGACCCAGTACTTC. It yields the protein CASSQLRNGGEKETQYF.

The chain recombines TRBV5-5 with TRBJ2-5, with 7 nucleotides matching TRBD2. The CDR3 totals 13 residues. The ends lost 5 bases at V and 4 bases at J; junction bases unmatched: 5. Germline assignment: CDR1 SGHKS and CDR2 YYEKEE (reference sequence). CDR3 DNA sequence: TGTGCCAGCAGACGGGGGGAAGCAGAGACCCAGTACTTC. Its translation: CASRRGEAETQYF.

V is TRBV18 and J is TRBJ1-2, with 7 bases aligning to TRBD1. CDR1 is KGHSH, CDR2 LQKENI, per germline. Germline trimming cut 6 bases from V and 1 base from J; bases unmatched to any gene: 8. This CDR3 comprises 15 residues. CDR3 amino acids: CASSPGGTVNYGYTF. The CDR3 DNA reads as TGTGCCAGCTCCCCTGGTGGGACAGTTAACTATGGCTACACCTTC. Together with reference TRBV18 and TRBJ1-2, the CDR3 gives the full variable domain: NAGVMQNPRHLVRRRGQEARLRCSPMKGHSHVYWYRQLPEEGLKFMVYLQKENIIDESGMPKERFSAEFPKEGPSILRIQQVVRGDSAAYFCASSPGGTVNYGYTFGSGTRLTVV.

This rearrangement joins TRBV2 to TRBJ2-7, with 12 bases matching TRBD1. V was pared by 8 bases and J by 2 bases, with 1 base of the junction left unmatched. The germline V gene has CDR1 SNHLY and CDR2 FYNNEI. This CDR3 is 13 amino acids long. CDR3 bases: TGTGCCAGCCGGGACAGGGGGCCCTACGAGCAGTACTTC. Translation gives CASRDRGPYEQYF.

This clone appeared a single time. V and J are TRBV18 and TRBJ1-1; no clear D. This CDR3 region has 13 residues. The germline gives CDR1 KGHSH, CDR2 LQKENI. Trimming shortened V by 6 bases and J by 5 bases, and 13 bases separated the two germline ends. CDR3 bases: TGTGCCAGCTCCCCTAGCCTAACAACTGAAGCTTTCTTT. Amino acid sequence: CASSPSLTTEAFF. The full variable domain, completed using reference TRBV18 and TRBJ1-1, is NAGVMQNPRHLVRRRGQEARLRCSPMKGHSHVYWYRQLPEEGLKFMVYLQKENIIDESGMPKERFSAEFPKEGPSILRIQQVVRGDSAAYFCASSPSLTTEAFFGQGTRLTVV.